This TCR beta chain was obtained from a study of post-analysis software for immune sequencing data. Carried by the TCR beta cDNA libraries were unique molecular identifiers. TCRdb independently ran MiXCR on the PCR reads; one entry per CDR3 protein. The repertoire holds approximately 630,000 distinct CDR3 sequences, with over 45% as singletons. Notes on the study in general: Patients used four to six TRBV segments, including TRBV5-6, TRBV5-1 and TRBV20-1, more often than controls.

This CDR3 contains 15 residues. Germline V gene lookup returns CDR1 MGHDK and CDR2 SYGVNS. V lost 2 bases and J lost 2; bases outside the gene matches: 6. Remarks on this clonotype: Its antigen is unidentified.

The source is a girl aged 2 to 10 with multiple sclerosis. The J gene is TRBJ2-7, the V gene TRBV25-1; 7 nucleotides match TRBD2. The sequenced sample was blood. The CDR3 DNA is TGTGCCAGCAGTGAAGGGGGGGGGGAAACCTACGAGCAGTACTTC. Translating it yields CASSEGGGETYEQYF.